These T cell receptor beta chains were read from a single sample in a study of Ad26.COV2.S vaccination and SARS-CoV-2 variants. Sequencing was performed with immunoSEQ multiplex PCR; in TCRdb, only in-frame clones are kept and a portion is missing. The table has about 400,000 clones, approximately 92% seen once; the top ten hold around 1.8%. Sequences were derived from peripheral blood, sampled in a trial of Ad26.COV2.S vaccine versus placebo. Every receptor here comes from a person between 18 and 59 years old who received the Ad26.COV2.S COVID-19 vaccine or a placebo. Each CDR3 is given with its conserved first and last residue. D genes are given only for firm matches. A row's size may be missing; if present it is once, few, many or a size class.

abundance: NA
d_gene: NA
v_gene: TRBV4-3
j_gene: TRBJ1-2
CDR3aa: CASSQLPGYGYTF
CDR3nt: TGCGCCAGCAGCCAACTCCCGGGGTATGGCTACACCTTC

abundance: once
d_gene: NA
v_gene: TRBV5-1
j_gene: TRBJ1-1
CDR3aa: CASSFQENTEAFF
CDR3nt: TGCGCCAGCAGCTTTCAGGAGAACACTGAAGCTTTCTTT

abundance: NA
d_gene: NA
v_gene: TRBV25-1
j_gene: TRBJ1-3
CDR3aa: CASSGPGNTIYF
CDR3nt: TGTGCCAGCAGTGGTCCCGGAAACACCATATATTTT

abundance: NA
d_gene: TRBD1
v_gene: TRBV6-2/TRBV6-3
j_gene: TRBJ1-5
CDR3aa: CASSSQGLGWVSNQPQHF
CDR3nt: TGTGCCAGCAGTTCACAGGGGTTAGGATGGGTCAGCAATCAGCCCCAGCATTTT

abundance: NA
d_gene: NA
v_gene: TRBV7-2
j_gene: TRBJ2-3
CDR3aa: CASSSLGGTDTQYF
CDR3nt: TGTGCCAGCAGCTCCCTGGGGGGCACAGATACGCAGTATTTT

abundance: NA
d_gene: NA
v_gene: TRBV6-6
j_gene: TRBJ2-5
CDR3aa: CASSRRTGGEETQYF
CDR3nt: TGTGCCAGCAGTCGCCGGACAGGAGGGGAAGAGACCCAGTACTTC

abundance: NA
d_gene: NA
v_gene: TRBV11-2
j_gene: TRBJ2-5
CDR3aa: CASSLASPTGQGTQYF
CDR3nt: TGTGCCAGCAGCTTAGCCTCCCCGACGGGGCAGGGGACCCAGTACTTC

abundance: NA
d_gene: NA
v_gene: TRBV29-1
j_gene: TRBJ2-7
CDR3aa: CSVVLVDRVRGFSYEQYF
CDR3nt: TGCAGCGTTGTCTTGGTTGATCGCGTCAGGGGCTTCTCCTACGAGCAGTACTTC

abundance: NA
d_gene: NA
v_gene: TRBV11-2
j_gene: TRBJ2-7
CDR3aa: CASSPPDREVSREQYF
CDR3nt: TGTGCCAGCAGCCCGCCCGACAGGGAGGTTTCGCGAGAGCAGTACTTC

abundance: NA
d_gene: NA
v_gene: TRBV4-1
j_gene: TRBJ1-1
CDR3aa: CASSQWEGTEAFF
CDR3nt: TGCGCCAGCAGCCAGTGGGAAGGCACTGAAGCTTTCTTT

abundance: NA
d_gene: NA
v_gene: TRBV4-1
j_gene: TRBJ1-2
CDR3aa: CASSQESRAGYGYTF
CDR3nt: TGCGCCAGCAGCCAAGAGAGCAGGGCGGGCTATGGCTACACCTTC

abundance: NA
d_gene: NA
v_gene: TRBV4-3
j_gene: TRBJ2-7
CDR3aa: CASSQAYIGSSYEQYF
CDR3nt: TGCGCCAGCAGCCAAGCTTATATAGGGAGCTCCTACGAGCAGTACTTC

abundance: NA
d_gene: NA
v_gene: TRBV28
j_gene: TRBJ1-3
CDR3aa: CASGAGDNSGNTIYF
CDR3nt: TGTGCCAGCGGGGCAGGGGATAACTCTGGAAACACCATATATTTT

abundance: NA
d_gene: TRBD1
v_gene: TRBV7-6
j_gene: TRBJ2-1
CDR3aa: CASSPDRSSYNEQFF
CDR3nt: TGTGCCAGCAGCCCGGACAGGAGCTCCTACAATGAGCAGTTCTTC

abundance: NA
d_gene: TRBD2
v_gene: TRBV28
j_gene: TRBJ2-3
CDR3aa: CASSLPHPGGRYRDTQYF
CDR3nt: TGTGCCAGCAGTTTGCCCCATCCGGGGGGTCGGTACCGGGATACGCAGTATTTT

abundance: NA
d_gene: NA
v_gene: TRBV10-2
j_gene: TRBJ1-6
CDR3aa: CASSESNRDNSPLHF
CDR3nt: TGCGCCAGCAGTGAGTCTAACAGGGACAATTCACCCCTCCACTTT

abundance: NA
d_gene: NA
v_gene: TRBV12-5
j_gene: TRBJ2-7
CDR3aa: CASGPSSYEQYF
CDR3nt: TGTGCTAGTGGGCCGTCCTCCTACGAGCAGTACTTC

abundance: few
d_gene: NA
v_gene: TRBV5-4
j_gene: TRBJ1-5
CDR3aa: CASSLGLNSNQPQHF
CDR3nt: TGTGCCAGCAGCTTGGGACTAAATAGCAATCAGCCCCAGCATTTT